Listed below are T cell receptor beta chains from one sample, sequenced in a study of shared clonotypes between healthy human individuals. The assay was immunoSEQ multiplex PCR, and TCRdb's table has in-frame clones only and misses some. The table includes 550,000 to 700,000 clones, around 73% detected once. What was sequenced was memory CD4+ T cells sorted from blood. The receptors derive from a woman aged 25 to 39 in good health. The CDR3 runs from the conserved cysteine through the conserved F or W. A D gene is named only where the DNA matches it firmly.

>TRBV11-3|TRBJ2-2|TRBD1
CASSFTGVTGELFF
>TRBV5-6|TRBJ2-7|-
CASSLGYEQYF
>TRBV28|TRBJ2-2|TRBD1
CASTPGQGTRELFF
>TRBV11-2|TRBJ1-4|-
CASSLDRQTYEKLFF
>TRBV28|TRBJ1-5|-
CASSFTMGNQPQHF
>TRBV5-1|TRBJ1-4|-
CASSRDKLEKLFF
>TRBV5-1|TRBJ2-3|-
CASSLAQGPGTDTQYF
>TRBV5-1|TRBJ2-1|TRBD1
CASSPGTAGNEQFF
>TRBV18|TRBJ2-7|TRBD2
CASSPETSGTYEQYF
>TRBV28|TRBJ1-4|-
CATIDRSNEKLFF
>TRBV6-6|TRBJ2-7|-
CASSSRDRPIREQYF
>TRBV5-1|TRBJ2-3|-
CASSLARGRSTDTQYF
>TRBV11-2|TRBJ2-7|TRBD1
CASSADRGYEQYF
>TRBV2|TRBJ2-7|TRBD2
CALGGLAGTSSYEQYF
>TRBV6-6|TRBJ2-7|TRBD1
CASSYRTGGFYEQYF
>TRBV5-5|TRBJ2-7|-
CASSLTQLNYEQYF
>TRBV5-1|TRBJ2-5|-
CASSLAVRGVETQYF
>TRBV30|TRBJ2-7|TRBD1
CAWQGAINEQYF
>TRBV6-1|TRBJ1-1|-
CASFTSGHTEAFF
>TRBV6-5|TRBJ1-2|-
CASSGQPYGYTF
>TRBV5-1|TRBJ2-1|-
CASSLGGNRRNEQFF
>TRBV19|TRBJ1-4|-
CASSYRGNEKLFF
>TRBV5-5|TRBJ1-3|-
CASSFSSAGNTIYF
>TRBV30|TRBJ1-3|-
CAWSDVSGNTIYF
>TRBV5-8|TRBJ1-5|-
CASSSKAGGNQPQHF
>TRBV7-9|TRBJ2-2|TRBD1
CASSQTGGWATGELFF
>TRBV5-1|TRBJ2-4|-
CASSLELGLAKNIQYF
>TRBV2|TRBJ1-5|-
CASTGSGPQHF
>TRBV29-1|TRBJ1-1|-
CSVEKTVAEAFF
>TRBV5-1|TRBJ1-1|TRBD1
CASSLGQGWGTGTEAFF
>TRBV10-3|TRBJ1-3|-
CAISESGPFGNTIYF
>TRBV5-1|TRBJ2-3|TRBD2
CASSLSPQRGTTDTQYF
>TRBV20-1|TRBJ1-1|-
CSASRGTEAFF
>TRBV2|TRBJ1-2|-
CASRPGRGDYGYTF
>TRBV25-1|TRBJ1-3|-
CASSEYQGTGNTIYF
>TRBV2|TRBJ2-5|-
CASSDGLETQYF
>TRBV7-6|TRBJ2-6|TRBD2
CASSLAGGNSGANVLTF